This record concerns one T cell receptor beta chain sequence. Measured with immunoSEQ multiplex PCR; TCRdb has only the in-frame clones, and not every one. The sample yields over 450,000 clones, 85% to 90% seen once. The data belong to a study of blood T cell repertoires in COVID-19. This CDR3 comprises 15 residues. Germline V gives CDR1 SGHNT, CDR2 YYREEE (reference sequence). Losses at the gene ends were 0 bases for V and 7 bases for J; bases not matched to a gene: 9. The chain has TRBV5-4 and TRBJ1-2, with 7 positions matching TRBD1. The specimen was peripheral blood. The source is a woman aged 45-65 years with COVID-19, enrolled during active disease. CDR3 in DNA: TGTGCCAGCAGCTTGGGGATCCCGGGACAGACTGGCTACACCTTC. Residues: CASSLGIPGQTGYTF.